Below, 11 T cell receptor beta chains from the same sample are listed, as sequenced in a study of T-cell memory formation after mild COVID-19. TCRdb passed the 5' RACE reads through MiXCR, listing each CDR3 protein once. The table shows about 140,000 distinct CDR3 sequences, with 15% to 20% occurring only once. Sequencing was carried out using PBMCs or a T cell subset sorted from them (not recorded which). These TCRs come from an adult woman who had mild COVID-19 (a few samples of this study predate the infection). Cell type and time point are not known.

The J gene is TRBJ2-1, the V gene TRBV12-5; D call uncertain. Germline V CDR1 and CDR2: LGHNT, FRNRAP. This CDR3 has 12 amino acids. Trimming took off 6 bases at V and 6 bases at J, with 9 bases between the two ends. CDR3 in amino acids: CASGYIGNEQFF. The CDR3 region has the DNA TGTGCTAGTGGATATATAGGCAATGAGCAGTTCTTC. Full variable domain (missing parts from reference TRBV12-5 and TRBJ2-1): DARVTQTPRHKVTEMGQEVTMRCQPILGHNTVFWYRQTMMQGLELLAYFRNRAPLDDSGMPKDRFSAEMPDATLATLKIQPSEPRDSAVYFCASGYIGNEQFFGPGTRLTVL.

This sequence joins TRBV6-2 or TRBV6-3 and TRBJ2-3, with TRBD1 identical over 8 bases. The CDR3 extends over 14 amino acids. CDR1 and CDR2 (germline): MNHEY, SVGEGT. J lost 6 bases, V lost 8 bases, and 10 bases had no gene match. CDR3 loop: CASLDRGTIDTQYF. The CDR3 DNA reads as TGTGCCAGCCTTGACAGGGGCACGATTGATACGCAGTATTTT.

This clonotype appeared a few times. This chain uses TRBV12-3 or TRBV12-4 with TRBJ2-5, with 10 positions matching TRBD2. This CDR3 contains 18 residues. Trimming at V came to 5 bases and at J to 5 bases, leaving 17 bases not matched to a gene. The DNA of the CDR3 is TGTGCCAGCAGTGAGGAGAAGCTTAGCGGGGGGTTATGGGAGACCCAGTACTTC. Its protein is CASSEEKLSGGLWETQYF.

This clonotype was counted many times. The V call is TRBV11-2, the J call TRBJ1-3; possible D gene TRBD1, 5 bases. The V end was cut by 5 bases, the J end by 0 bases, with 11 bases between. This CDR3 is 15 amino acids long. Germline CDR1 reads SGHAT; CDR2 reads FQNNGV. The CDR3 nucleotides read TGTGCCAGCAGCGGCCAGGGCCTCTCTGGAAACACCATATATTTT. Residues: CASSGQGLSGNTIYF.

This chain joins TRBV29-1 and TRBJ2-3; 9 bases match TRBD2. Germline V gene data show CDR1 as SQVTM and CDR2 as ANQGSEA. The J segment lost 8 bases and the V segment lost 3 bases, leaving 12 bases of the junction unmatched. The CDR3 contains 15 residues. The CDR3 nucleotides read TGCAGCGTTGATCAGGCTAGCGGGGTTTCCCGTACGCAGTATTTT. Translation gives CSVDQASGVSRTQYF.

The rearrangement links TRBV29-1 to TRBJ2-1; tentatively, D is TRBD2 (5 bases). This CDR3 has 14 residues. Germline-derived CDR1 and CDR2 are SQVTM and ANQGSEA. V shed 6 bases and J shed 6 bases, with 18 bases lying between them. CDR3 sequence reads: CSVGGDGALNEQFF. The CDR3 coding sequence is TGCAGCGTCGGAGGAGATGGTGCCCTCAATGAGCAGTTCTTC.

This clonotype occurred a few times. The chain combines TRBV3-1 with TRBJ2-1; D is uncertain. V shed 0 bases and J shed 1 base, with 13 bases lying between them. The germline V gene encodes CDR1 LGHDT and CDR2 YNNKEL (reference sequence). The CDR3 spans 17 residues. The CDR3 DNA is TGTGCCAGCAGCCAAGATATAGTTATACTGTCCTACAATGAGCAGTTCTTC. Translated: CASSQDIVILSYNEQFF.

V usage is TRBV30 and J usage is TRBJ1-2; 11 bases are a match to TRBD1. This CDR3 has 13 residues. Germline assignment: CDR1 GTSNPN and CDR2 SVGIG (reference sequence). Trimming removed 3 bases from V and 11 bases from J; junction bases left unmatched: 8. As DNA, the CDR3 is TGTGCCTGGAGCCTCCGGGACAGGGGGGTTTACACCTTC. Translating gives CAWSLRDRGVYTF.

The chain combines TRBV7-3 with TRBJ2-3; D uncertain. The germline gives CDR1 SGHTA, CDR2 FQGTGA. V was pared by 9 bases and J by 0 bases, with 13 bases between. This CDR3 region has 14 residues. The CDR3 region has the DNA TGTGCCAGTCGGACGGGTGTCAGCACAGATACGCAGTATTTT. Translating it yields CASRTGVSTDTQYF.

This sequence joins TRBV13 and TRBJ1-2; D unresolved. The ends were cut back, 1 base at V and 10 bases at J, with 10 bases in the middle. CDR1 and CDR2 (germline): PRHDT, FYEKMQ (reference sequence). The CDR3 sequence is 12 residues long. In DNA form, the CDR3 reads TGTGCCAGCAGCTTAGTCGGCGGGGACTACACCTTC. Residues: CASSLVGGDYTF.

The CDR3 loop is CASSYSGGGSEQFF. As DNA, the CDR3 is TGTGCCAGCAGTTACTCAGGAGGGGGCTCGGAGCAGTTCTTC. V and J are TRBV6-6 and TRBJ2-1; D is possibly TRBD1 (7 bases). CDR3 length equals 14 residues. Germline CDR1 is MNHNY and CDR2 is SVGAGI (reference sequence). V gave up 0 bases and J gave up 10 bases, with 13 bases separating them.